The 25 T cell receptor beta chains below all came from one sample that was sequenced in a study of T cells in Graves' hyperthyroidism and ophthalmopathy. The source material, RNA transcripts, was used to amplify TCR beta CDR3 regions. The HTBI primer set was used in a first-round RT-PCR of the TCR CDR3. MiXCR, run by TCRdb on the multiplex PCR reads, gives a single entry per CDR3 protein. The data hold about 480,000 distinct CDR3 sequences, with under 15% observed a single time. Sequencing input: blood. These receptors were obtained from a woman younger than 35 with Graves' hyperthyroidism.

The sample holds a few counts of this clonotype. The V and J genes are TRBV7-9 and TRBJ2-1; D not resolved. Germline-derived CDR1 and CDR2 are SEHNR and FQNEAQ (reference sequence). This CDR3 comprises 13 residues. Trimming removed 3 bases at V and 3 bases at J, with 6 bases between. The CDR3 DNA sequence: TGTGCCAGCAGCTTCCCCAACTACAATGAGCAGTTCTTC. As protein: CASSFPNYNEQFF.

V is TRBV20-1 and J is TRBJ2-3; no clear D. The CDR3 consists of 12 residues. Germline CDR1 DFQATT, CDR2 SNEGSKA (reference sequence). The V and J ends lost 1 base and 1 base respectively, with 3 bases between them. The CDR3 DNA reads TGCAGTGCTAGAGCGGGCACAGATACGCAGTATTTT. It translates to CSARAGTDTQYF.

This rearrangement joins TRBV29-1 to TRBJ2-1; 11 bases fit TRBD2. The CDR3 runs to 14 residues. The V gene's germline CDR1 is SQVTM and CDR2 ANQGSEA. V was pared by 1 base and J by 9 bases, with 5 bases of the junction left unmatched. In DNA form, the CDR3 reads TGCAGCGTTGAAGGACTAGCGGGAAACAGTGAGCAGTTCTTC. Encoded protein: CSVEGLAGNSEQFF.

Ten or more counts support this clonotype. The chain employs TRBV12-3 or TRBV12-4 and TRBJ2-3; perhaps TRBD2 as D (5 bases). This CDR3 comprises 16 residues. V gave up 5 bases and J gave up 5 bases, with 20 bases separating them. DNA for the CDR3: TGTGCCAGCAGTCCCTCGAGCGGCCCCCGGGGAGATACGCAGTATTTT. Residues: CASSPSSGPRGDTQYF.

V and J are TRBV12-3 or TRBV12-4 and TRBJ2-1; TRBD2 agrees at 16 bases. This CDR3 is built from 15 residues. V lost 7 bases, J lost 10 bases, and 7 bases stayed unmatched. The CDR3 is CASIRKGLAGGEQFF. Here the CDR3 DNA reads TGTGCCAGCATCCGCAAGGGACTAGCGGGAGGGGAGCAGTTCTTC.

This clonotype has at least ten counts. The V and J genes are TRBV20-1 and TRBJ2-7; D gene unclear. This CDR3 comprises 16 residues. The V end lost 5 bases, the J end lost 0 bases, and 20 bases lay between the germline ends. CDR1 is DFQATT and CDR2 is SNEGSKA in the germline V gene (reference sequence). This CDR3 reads CSAVAPLPRSSYEQYV. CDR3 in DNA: TGCAGTGCTGTAGCCCCCCTTCCACGGAGCTCCTACGAGCAGTACGTC.

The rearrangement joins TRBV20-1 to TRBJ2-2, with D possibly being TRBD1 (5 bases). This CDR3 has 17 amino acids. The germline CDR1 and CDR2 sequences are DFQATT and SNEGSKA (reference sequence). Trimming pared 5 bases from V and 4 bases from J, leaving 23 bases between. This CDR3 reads CSAGAIGRGSGTGELFF. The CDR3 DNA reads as TGCAGTGCTGGTGCCATCGGAAGGGGCTCGGGCACCGGGGAGCTGTTTTTT.

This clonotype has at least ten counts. The DNA for the CDR3 is TGCAGCGTTGATGGGCGCGTCAATGAGCAGTTCTTC. Translating gives CSVDGRVNEQFF. The chain combines TRBV29-1 with TRBJ2-1; D unclear. The CDR3 has 12 amino acids. Germline V lookup: CDR1 SQVTM, CDR2 ANQGSEA. The V gene lost 3 bases and the J gene lost 6 bases, with 9 bases spanning the gap.

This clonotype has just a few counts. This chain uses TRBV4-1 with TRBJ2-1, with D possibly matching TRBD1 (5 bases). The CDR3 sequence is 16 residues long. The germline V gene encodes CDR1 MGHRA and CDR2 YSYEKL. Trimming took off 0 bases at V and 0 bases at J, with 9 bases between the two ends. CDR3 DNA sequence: TGCGCCAGCAGCCAAGACGGACATAACTCCTACAATGAGCAGTTCTTC. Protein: CASSQDGHNSYNEQFF.

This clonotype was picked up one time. The CDR3 loop is CASSQGPVYEQYV. The CDR3 region has the DNA TGTGCCAGCAGCCAAGGTCCCGTCTACGAGCAGTACGTC. V gene TRBV14 combines with J gene TRBJ2-7, with unresolved D. The germline CDR1 and CDR2 sequences are SGHDN and FVKESK. There are 13 residues in the CDR3. V lost 1 base and J 3 bases, leaving 7 bases between the germline ends.

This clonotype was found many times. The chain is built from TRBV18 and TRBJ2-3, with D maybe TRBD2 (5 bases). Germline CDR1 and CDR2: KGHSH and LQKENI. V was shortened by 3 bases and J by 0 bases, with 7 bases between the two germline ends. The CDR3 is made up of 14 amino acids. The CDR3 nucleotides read TGTGCCAGCTCACCGGTAGCGAGCACAGATACGCAGTATTTT. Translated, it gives CASSPVASTDTQYF.

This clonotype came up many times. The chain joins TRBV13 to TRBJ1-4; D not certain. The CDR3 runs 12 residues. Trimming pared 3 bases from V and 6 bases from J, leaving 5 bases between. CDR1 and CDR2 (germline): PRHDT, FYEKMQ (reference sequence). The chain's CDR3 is CASSFQDEKLFF. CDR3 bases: TGTGCCAGCAGCTTCCAGGATGAAAAACTGTTTTTT.

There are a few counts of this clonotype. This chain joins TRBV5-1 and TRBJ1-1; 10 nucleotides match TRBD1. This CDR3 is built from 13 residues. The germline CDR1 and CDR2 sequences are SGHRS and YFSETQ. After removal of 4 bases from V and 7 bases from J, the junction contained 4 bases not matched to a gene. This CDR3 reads CASSLWTGGEAFF. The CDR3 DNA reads TGCGCCAGCAGCCTGTGGACAGGGGGTGAAGCTTTCTTT.

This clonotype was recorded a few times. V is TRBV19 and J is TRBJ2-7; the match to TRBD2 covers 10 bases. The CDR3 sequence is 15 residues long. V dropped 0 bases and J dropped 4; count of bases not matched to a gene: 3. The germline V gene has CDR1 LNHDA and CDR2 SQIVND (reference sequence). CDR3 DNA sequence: TGTGCCAGTAGTATAGAGATGACTAGCGGGTACGAGCAGTACTTC. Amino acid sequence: CASSIEMTSGYEQYF.

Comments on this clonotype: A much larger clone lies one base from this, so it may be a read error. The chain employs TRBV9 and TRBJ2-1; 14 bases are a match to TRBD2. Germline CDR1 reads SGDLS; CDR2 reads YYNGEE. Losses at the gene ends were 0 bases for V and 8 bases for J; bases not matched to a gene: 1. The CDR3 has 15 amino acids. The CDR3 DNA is TGTGCCAGCAGCGTAGGGGGACTAGCGGGAGATGAGCAGTTCTTC. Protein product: CASSVGGLAGDEQFF.

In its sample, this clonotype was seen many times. DNA of the CDR3: TGTGCCAGCAGTTACGACGGACGGAACTATGGCTACACCTTC. Translation: CASSYDGRNYGYTF. The chain joins TRBV6-2 or TRBV6-3 to TRBJ1-2; no clear D. This CDR3 has 14 residues. Germline V gives CDR1 MNHEY, CDR2 SVGEGT. V was cut by 2 bases and J by 2 bases, with 9 bases left in between.

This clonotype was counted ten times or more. CDR3 loop: CASSDLGVSTEAFF. Written as DNA, the CDR3 is TGTGCCAGCAGTGACTTGGGCGTCAGCACTGAAGCTTTCTTT. The chain has TRBV2 and TRBJ1-1; D call uncertain. The CDR3 runs 14 residues. The germline V gene encodes CDR1 SNHLY and CDR2 FYNNEI. V lost 3 bases, J lost 4 bases, and 12 bases lay in between.

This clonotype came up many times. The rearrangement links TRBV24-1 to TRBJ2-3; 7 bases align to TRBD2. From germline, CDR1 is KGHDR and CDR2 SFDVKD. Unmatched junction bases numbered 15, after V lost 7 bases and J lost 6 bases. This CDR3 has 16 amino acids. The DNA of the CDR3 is TGTGCCACCAGCGCCGCGGGAGTCAGGAGGGCGGATACGCAGTATTTT. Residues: CATSAAGVRRADTQYF.

For the CDR3, the DNA is TGTGCCAGCAGCTCGCTTGGTGAAGAAGATACGCAGTATTTT. Translated: CASSSLGEEDTQYF. The J gene is TRBJ2-3, the V gene TRBV7-6, with no clear D. Germline V gene sequence: CDR1 SGHVS, CDR2 FNYEAQ. The CDR3 totals 14 residues. Trimming pared 4 bases from V and 5 bases from J, leaving 13 bases between.

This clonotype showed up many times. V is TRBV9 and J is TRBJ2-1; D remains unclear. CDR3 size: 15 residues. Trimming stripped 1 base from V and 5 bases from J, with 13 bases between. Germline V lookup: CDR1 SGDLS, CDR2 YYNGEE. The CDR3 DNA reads TGTGCCAGCAGCGTATTTTTTGGTAAGAACAATGAGCAGTTCTTC. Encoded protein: CASSVFFGKNNEQFF.

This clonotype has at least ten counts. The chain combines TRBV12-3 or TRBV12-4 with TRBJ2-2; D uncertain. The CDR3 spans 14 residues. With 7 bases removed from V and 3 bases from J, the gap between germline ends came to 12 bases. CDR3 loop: CASNSAGDTGELFF. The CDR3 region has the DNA TGTGCCAGCAACTCAGCCGGAGACACCGGGGAGCTGTTTTTT.

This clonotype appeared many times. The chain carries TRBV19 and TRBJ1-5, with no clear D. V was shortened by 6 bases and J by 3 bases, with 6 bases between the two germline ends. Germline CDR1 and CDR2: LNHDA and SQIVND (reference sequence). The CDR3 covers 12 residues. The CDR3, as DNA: TGTGCCAGTAGACAGCTCAATCAGCCCCAGCATTTT. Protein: CASRQLNQPQHF.

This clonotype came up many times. CDR3 DNA: TGTGCCAGCAGCTTGGGGGGGGATTTCTACGAGCAGTACTTC. This gives the protein CASSLGGDFYEQYF. The chain joins TRBV5-6 to TRBJ2-7; perhaps TRBD2 as D (6 bases). The germline CDR1 and CDR2 sequences are SGHDT and YYEEEE. With 0 bases removed from V and 3 bases from J, the gap between germline ends came to 10 bases. The CDR3 runs to 14 residues.

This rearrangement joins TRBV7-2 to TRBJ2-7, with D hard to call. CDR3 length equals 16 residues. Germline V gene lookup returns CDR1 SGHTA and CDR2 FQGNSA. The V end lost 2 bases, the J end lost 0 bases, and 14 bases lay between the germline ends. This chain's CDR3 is CASSLYPTRFSYEQYV. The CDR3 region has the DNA TGTGCCAGCAGCTTATACCCCACTCGCTTCTCCTACGAGCAGTACGTC.

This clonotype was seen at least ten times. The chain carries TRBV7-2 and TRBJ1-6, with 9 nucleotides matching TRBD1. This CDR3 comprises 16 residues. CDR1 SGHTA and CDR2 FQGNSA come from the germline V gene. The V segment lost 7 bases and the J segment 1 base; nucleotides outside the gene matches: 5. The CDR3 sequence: CASNPGQGSYNSPLHF. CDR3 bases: TGTGCCAGCAACCCGGGACAGGGATCCTATAATTCACCCCTCCACTTT.